The clone carrying this TCR beta chain appeared once. The antigen remains unidentified. TCRdb's table, derived via immunoSEQ multiplex PCR, lists solely in-frame clones and lacks some. The repertoire holds nearly 30,000 clones, with roughly 87% as singletons. As to time point: week 5, during vaccination. In every dose of vaccine, 300 ug of mutant IDH1 20-mer peptide was given alongside topical imiquimod. This sample is drawn from a study of a mutant IDH1 vaccine in newly diagnosed glioma. Trimming shortened V by 5 bases and J by 5 bases, and 12 bases separated the two germline ends. CDR3 size: 14 residues. Per germline, CDR1 SGHNT and CDR2 YENEEA.

The sample was peripheral blood mononuclear cells (PBMCs), taken from a glioma patient whose treatment included an IDH1 peptide vaccine. The V gene is TRBV11-3, the J gene TRBJ2-2, with D unclear. The TCR originated in a woman in her thirties or forties with glioma. Some clones in this sample may be carry-over from other donors' samples. This CDR3 reads CASSPPFRTGELFF. CDR3 nucleotide sequence: TGTGCCAGCAGCCCACCTTTTCGAACCGGGGAGCTGTTTTTT.